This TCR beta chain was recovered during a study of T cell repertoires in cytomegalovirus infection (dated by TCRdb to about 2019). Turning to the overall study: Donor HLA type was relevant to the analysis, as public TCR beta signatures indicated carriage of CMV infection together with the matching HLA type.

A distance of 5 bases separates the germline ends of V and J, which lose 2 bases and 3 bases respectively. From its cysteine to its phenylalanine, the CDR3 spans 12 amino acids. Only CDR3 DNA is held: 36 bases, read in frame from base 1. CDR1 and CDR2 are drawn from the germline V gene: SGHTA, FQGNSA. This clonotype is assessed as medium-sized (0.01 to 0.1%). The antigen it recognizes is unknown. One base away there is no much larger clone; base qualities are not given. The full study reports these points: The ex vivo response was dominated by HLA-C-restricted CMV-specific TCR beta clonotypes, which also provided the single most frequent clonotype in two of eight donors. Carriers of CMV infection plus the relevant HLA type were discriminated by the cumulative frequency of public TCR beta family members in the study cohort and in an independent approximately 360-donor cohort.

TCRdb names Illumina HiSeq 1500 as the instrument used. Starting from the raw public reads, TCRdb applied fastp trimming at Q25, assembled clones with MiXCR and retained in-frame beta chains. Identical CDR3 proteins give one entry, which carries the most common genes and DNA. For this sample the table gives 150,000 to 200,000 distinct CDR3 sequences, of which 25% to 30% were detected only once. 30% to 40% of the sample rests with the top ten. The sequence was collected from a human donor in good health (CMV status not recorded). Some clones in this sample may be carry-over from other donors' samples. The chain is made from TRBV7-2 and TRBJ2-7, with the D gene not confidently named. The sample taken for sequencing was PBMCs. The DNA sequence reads TGTGCCAGCAGCTTATCTTTCTACGAGCAGTACTTC. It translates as CASSLSFYEQYF. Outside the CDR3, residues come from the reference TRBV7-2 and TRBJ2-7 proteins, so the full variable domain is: GAGVSQSPSNKVTEKGKDVELRCDPISGHTALYWYRQSLGQGLEFLIYFQGNSAPDKSGLPSDRFSAERTGGSVSTLTIQRTQQEDSAVYLCASSLSFYEQYFGPGTRLTVT.